The sequence of this T cell receptor beta chain was determined in a study of T cell clonotyping in hematopoietic cell transplantation. The study's findings and limits: Graft donor and pretransplant recipient Inverse Simpson Index values predicted broader posttransplant TCR diversity.

This CDR3 has 12 residues. The V end was cut by 6 bases, the J end by 6 bases, with 10 bases between. As for this clone: Its antigen remains unknown.

The method was immunoSEQ multiplex PCR; TCRdb's version includes in-frame clones alone and lacks a portion of them. The sample carries about 36,000 clones, 75% to 90% recorded once. Sequencing input: peripheral blood mononuclear cells. V is TRBV23-1 and J is TRBJ2-3; D is undetermined. TRBV23-1 is classed as an ORF, of uncertain function. This clonotype originated in a woman aged 40 to 50 in good health. Some clones in this sample may be carry-over from other donors' samples. The CDR3 is CASRPSMDTQYF. The CDR3 DNA reads as TGCGCCAGCAGACCCTCCATGGATACGCAGTATTTT.